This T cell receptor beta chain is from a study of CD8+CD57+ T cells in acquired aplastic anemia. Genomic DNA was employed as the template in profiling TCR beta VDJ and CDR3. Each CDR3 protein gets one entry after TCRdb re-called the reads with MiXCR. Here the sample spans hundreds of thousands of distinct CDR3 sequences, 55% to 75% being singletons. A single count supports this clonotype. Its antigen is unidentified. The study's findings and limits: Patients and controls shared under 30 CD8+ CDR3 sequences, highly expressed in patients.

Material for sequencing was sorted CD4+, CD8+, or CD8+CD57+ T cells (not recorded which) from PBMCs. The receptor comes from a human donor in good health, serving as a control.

The DNA for the CDR3 is TGTGCCAGCAGCTGTATTGGCGGTTCCGGGGAGCTGTTTTTT. Translation gives CASSCIGGSGELFF. The genes are TRBV11-2 and TRBJ2-2; D unclear. Germline loops: CDR1 SGHAT, CDR2 FQNNGV. CDR3 length equals 14 residues. The ends were cut back, 4 bases at V and 6 bases at J, with 12 bases in the middle.